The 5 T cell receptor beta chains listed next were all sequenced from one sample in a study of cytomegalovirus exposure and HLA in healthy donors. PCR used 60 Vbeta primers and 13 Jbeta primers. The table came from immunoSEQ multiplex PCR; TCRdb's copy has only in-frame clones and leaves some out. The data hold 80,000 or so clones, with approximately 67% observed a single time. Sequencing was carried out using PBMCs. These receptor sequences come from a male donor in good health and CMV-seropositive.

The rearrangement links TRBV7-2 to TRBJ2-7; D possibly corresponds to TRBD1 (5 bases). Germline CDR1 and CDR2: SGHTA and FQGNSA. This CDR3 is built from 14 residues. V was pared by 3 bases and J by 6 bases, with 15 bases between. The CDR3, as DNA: TGTGCCAGCAGCTTTAAGGCAGGGTCGCCCGAGCAGTACTTC. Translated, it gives CASSFKAGSPEQYF.

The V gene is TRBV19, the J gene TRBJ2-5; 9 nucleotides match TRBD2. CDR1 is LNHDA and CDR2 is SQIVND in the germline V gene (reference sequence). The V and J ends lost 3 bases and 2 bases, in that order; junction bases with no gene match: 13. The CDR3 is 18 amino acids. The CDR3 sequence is CASSIFPAGGPEQETQYF. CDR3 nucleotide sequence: TGTGCCAGTAGTATCTTCCCAGCGGGGGGACCCGAACAAGAGACCCAGTACTTC.

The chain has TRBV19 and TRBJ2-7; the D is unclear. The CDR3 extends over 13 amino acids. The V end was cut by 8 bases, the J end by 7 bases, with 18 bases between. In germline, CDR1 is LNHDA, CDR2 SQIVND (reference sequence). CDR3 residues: CASAPEPIGEQYF. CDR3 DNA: TGTGCCAGTGCCCCGGAGCCCATTGGGGAGCAGTACTTC.

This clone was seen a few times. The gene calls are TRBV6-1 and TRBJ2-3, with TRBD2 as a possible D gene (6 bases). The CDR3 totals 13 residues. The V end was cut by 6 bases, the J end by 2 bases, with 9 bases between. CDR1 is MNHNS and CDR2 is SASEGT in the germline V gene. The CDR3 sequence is CASRRDSTDTQYF. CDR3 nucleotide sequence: TGTGCCAGCAGGCGGGATTCCACAGATACGCAGTATTTT.

The CDR3 loop is CASSAGGLYEQYF. The DNA for the CDR3 is TGTGCCAGTTCAGCGGGGGGATTGTACGAGCAGTACTTC. V is TRBV28 and J is TRBJ2-7; 9 bases match TRBD2. Germline lookup yields CDR1 MDHEN and CDR2 SYDVKM. The ends lost 9 bases at V and 4 bases at J; junction bases unmatched: 7. The CDR3 spans 13 residues.